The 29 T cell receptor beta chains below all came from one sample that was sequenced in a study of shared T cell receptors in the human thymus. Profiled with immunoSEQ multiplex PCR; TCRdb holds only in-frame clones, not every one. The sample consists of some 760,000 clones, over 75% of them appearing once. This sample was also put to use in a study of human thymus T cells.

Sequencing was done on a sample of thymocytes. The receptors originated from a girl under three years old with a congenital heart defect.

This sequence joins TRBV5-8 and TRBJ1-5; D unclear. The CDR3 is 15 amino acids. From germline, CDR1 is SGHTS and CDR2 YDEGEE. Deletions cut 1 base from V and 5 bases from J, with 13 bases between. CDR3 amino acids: CASSLPGSRDQPQHF. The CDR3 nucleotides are TGTGCCAGCAGCTTGCCGGGATCACGGGATCAGCCCCAGCATTTT.

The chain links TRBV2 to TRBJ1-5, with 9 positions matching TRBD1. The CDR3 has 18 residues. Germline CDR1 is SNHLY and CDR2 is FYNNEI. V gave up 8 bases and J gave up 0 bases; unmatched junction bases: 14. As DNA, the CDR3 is TGTGCCAGCGGAAAACAGGGGGCCCACCGCAATAGCAATCAGCCCCAGCATTTT. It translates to CASGKQGAHRNSNQPQHF.

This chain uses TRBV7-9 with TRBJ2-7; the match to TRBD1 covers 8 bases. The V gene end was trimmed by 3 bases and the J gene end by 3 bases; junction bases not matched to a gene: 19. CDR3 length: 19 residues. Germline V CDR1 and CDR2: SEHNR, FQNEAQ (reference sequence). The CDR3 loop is CASSFYSGTGYPRDYEQYF. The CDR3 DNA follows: TGTGCCAGCAGCTTCTACTCGGGGACAGGTTATCCTAGAGACTACGAGCAGTACTTC.

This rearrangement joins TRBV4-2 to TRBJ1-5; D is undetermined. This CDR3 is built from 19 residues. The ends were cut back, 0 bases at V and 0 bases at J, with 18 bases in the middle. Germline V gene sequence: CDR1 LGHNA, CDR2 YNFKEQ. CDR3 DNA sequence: TGTGCCAGCAGCCAAGATCCCCCCGGTGAGTTCTATAGCAATCAGCCCCAGCATTTT. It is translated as CASSQDPPGEFYSNQPQHF.

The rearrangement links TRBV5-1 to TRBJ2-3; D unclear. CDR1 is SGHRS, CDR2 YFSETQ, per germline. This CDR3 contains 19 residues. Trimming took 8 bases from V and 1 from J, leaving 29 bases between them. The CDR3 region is CASSPQPRSRVRRTDTQYF. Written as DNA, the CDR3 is TGCGCCAGTTCACCACAACCGAGAAGCCGGGTTCGTCGCACAGATACGCAGTATTTT.

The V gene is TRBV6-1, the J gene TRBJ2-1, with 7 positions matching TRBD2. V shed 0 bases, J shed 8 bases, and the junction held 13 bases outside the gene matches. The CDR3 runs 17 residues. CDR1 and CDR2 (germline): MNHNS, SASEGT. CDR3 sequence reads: CASSEAWGGWGSDEQFF. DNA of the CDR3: TGTGCCAGCAGTGAAGCCTGGGGGGGATGGGGTTCGGATGAGCAGTTCTTC.

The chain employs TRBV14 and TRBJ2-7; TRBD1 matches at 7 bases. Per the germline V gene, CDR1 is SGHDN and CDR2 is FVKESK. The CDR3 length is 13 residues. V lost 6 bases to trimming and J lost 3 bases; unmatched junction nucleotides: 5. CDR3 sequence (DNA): TGTGCCAGCAGTCGGGACAGTATCTACGAGCAGTACTTC. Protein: CASSRDSIYEQYF.

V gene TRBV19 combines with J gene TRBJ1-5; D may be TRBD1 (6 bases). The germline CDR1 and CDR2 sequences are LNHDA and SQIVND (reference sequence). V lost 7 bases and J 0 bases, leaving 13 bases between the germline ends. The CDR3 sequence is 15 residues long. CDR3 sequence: CASTGEGYSNQPQHF. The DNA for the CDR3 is TGTGCCAGTACAGGGGAGGGGTATAGCAATCAGCCCCAGCATTTT.

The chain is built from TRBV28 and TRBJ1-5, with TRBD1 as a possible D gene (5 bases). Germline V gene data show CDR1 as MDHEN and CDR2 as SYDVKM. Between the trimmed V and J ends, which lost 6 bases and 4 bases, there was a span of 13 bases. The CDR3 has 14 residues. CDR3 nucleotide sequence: TGTGCCAGCAGGGCTTTCGGGGGGAATCAGCCCCAGCATTTT. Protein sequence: CASRAFGGNQPQHF.

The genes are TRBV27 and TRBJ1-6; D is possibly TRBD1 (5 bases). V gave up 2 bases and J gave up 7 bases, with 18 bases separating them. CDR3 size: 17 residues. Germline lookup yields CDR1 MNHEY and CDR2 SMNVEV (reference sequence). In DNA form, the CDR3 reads TGTGCCAGCAGTTTAGGGGGGAAGGGCCCTTTGAATTCACCCCTCCACTTT. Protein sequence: CASSLGGKGPLNSPLHF.

Here the CDR3 DNA reads TGTGCCAGCAGCCCACATGGGGGGCAGCCCCAGCATTTT. Protein: CASSPHGGQPQHF. The V gene is TRBV7-9, the J gene TRBJ1-5, with TRBD1 as a possible D gene (5 bases). CDR3 length equals 13 residues. Germline assignment: CDR1 SEHNR and CDR2 FQNEAQ (reference sequence). Trimming stripped 5 bases from V and 7 bases from J, with 12 bases between.

The CDR3 is CASSSRGRQGNSPLHF. Written as DNA, the CDR3 is TGTGCCAGCTCATCAAGGGGACGACAGGGTAATTCACCCCTCCACTTT. V and J are TRBV18 and TRBJ1-6; 7 nucleotides align to TRBD1. Unmatched junction bases numbered 10, after V lost 5 bases and J lost 6 bases. The CDR3 extends over 16 amino acids. The germline CDR1 and CDR2 sequences are KGHSH and LQKENI.

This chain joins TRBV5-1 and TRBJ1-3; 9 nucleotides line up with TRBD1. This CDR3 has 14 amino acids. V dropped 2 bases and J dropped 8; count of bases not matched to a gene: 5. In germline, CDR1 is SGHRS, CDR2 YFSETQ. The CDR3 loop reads CASSLQGAEDTIYF. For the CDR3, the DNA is TGCGCCAGCAGCTTACAGGGGGCCGAGGACACCATATATTTT. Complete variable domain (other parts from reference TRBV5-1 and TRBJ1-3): KAGVTQTPRYLIKTRGQQVTLSCSPISGHRSVSWYQQTPGQGLQFLFEYFSETQRNKGNFPGRFSGRQFSNSRSEMNVSTLELGDSALYLCASSLQGAEDTIYFGEGSWLTVV.

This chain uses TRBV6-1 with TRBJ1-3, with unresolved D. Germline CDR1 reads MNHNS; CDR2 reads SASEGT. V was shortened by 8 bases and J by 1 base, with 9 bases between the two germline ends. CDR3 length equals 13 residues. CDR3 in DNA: TGTGCCAGCGCGCCGAGGTCTGGAAACACCATATATTTT. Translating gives CASAPRSGNTIYF.

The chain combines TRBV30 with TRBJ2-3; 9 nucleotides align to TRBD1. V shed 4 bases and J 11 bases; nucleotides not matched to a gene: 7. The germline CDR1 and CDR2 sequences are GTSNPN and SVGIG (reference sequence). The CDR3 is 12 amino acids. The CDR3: CAWKGTGIGQYF. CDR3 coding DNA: TGTGCCTGGAAAGGGACAGGGATAGGGCAGTATTTT.

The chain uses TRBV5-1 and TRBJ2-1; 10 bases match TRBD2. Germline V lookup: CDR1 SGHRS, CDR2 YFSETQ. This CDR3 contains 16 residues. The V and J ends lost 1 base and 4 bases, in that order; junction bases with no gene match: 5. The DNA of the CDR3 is TGCGCCAGCAGCTTGTCCCTAGCGGGGGATTACAATGAGCAGTTCTTC. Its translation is CASSLSLAGDYNEQFF.

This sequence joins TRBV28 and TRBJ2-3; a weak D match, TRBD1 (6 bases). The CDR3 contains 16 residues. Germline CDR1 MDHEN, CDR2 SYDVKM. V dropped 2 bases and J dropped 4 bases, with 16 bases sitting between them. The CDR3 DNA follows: TGTGCCAGCAGTTTAGACCACAGGGAGAGGGCAGATACGCAGTATTTT. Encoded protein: CASSLDHRERADTQYF.

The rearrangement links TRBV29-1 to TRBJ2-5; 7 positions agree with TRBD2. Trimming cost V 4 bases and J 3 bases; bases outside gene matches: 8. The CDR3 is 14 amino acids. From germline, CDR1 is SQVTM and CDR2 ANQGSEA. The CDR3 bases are TGCAGCGTTGGGGCGGGGGTTAACGAAGAGACCCAGTACTTC. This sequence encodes CSVGAGVNEETQYF.

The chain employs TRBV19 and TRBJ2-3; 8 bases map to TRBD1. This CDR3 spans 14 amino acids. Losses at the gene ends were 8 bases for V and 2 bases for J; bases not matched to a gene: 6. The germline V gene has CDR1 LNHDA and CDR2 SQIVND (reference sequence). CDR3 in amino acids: CASWGQDHTDTQYF. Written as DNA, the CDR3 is TGTGCCAGTTGGGGACAGGACCACACAGATACGCAGTATTTT.

The CDR3 nucleotides are TGTGCCAGCAGCCGTGGGACTGGATACTACAATGAGCAGTTCTTC. This sequence encodes CASSRGTGYYNEQFF. The chain links TRBV14 to TRBJ2-1; D might be TRBD2 (6 bases). The CDR3 has 15 amino acids. Trimming shortened V by 4 bases and J by 3 bases, and 13 bases separated the two germline ends. Germline CDR1 SGHDN, CDR2 FVKESK. Variable domain in full (rest from reference TRBV14 and TRBJ2-1): EAGVTQFPSHSVIEKGQTVTLRCDPISGHDNLYWYRRVMGKEIKFLLHFVKESKQDESGMPNNRFLAERTGGTYSTLKVQPAELEDSGVYFCASSRGTGYYNEQFFGPGTRLTVL.

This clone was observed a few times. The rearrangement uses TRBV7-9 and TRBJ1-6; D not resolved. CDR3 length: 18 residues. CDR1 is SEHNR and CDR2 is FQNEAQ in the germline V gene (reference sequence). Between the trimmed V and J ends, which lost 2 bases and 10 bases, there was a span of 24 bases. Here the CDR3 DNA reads TGTGCCAGCAGCTTAAGTCCGCCCATGGGCAGGCTTGGGTCACCCCTCCACTTT. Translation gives CASSLSPPMGRLGSPLHF.

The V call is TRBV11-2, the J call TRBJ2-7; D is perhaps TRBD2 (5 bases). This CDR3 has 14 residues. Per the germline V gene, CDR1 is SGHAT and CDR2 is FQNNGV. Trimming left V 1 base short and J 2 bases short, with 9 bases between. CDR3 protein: CASSLGRGPYEQYF. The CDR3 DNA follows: TGTGCCAGCAGCTTAGGTCGAGGGCCCTACGAGCAGTACTTC.

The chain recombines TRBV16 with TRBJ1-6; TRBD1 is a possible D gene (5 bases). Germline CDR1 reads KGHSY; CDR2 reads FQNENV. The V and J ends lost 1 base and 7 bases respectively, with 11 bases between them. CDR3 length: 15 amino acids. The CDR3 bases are TGTGCCAGCAGCCAATATCAGGGAAAGAATTCACCCCTCCACTTT. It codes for CASSQYQGKNSPLHF.

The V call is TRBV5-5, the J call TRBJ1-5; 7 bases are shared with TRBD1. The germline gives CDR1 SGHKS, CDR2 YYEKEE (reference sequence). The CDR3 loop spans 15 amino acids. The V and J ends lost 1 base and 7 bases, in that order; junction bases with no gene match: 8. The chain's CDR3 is CASSLRQGRIQPQHF. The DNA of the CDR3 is TGTGCCAGCAGCTTGAGACAGGGAAGAATCCAGCCCCAGCATTTT.

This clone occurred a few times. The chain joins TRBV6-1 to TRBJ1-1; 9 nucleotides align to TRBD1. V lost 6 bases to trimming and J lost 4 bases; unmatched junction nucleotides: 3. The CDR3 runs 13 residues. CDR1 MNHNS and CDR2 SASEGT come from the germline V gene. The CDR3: CASRMTGGTEAFF. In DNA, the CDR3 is TGTGCCAGCAGGATGACAGGGGGCACTGAAGCTTTCTTT.

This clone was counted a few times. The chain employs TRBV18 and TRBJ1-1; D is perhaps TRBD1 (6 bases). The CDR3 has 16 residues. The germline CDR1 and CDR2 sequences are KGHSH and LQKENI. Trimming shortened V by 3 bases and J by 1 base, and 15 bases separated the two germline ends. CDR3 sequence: CASSPQTGTTNTEAFF. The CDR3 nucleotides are TGTGCCAGCTCACCTCAAACCGGGACAACGAACACTGAAGCTTTCTTT.

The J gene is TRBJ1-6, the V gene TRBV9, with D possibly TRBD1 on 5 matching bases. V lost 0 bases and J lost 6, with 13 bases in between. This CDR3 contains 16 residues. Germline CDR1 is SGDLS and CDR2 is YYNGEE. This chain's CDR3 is CASSVGSTGPNSPLHF. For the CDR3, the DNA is TGTGCCAGCAGCGTAGGGTCAACAGGTCCTAATTCACCCCTCCACTTT.

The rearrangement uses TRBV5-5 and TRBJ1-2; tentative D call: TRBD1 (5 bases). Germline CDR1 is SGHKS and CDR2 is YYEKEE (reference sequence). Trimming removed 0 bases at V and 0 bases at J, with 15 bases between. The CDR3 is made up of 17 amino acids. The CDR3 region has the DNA TGTGCCAGCAGCTTGGCCTTGGGAGGACAAGCTAACTATGGCTACACCTTC. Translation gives CASSLALGGQANYGYTF.

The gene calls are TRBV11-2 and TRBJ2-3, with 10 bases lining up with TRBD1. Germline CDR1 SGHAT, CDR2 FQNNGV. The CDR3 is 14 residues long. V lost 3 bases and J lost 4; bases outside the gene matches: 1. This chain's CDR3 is CASSLDRGADTQYF. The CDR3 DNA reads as TGTGCCAGCAGCTTGGACAGGGGGGCAGATACGCAGTATTTT.